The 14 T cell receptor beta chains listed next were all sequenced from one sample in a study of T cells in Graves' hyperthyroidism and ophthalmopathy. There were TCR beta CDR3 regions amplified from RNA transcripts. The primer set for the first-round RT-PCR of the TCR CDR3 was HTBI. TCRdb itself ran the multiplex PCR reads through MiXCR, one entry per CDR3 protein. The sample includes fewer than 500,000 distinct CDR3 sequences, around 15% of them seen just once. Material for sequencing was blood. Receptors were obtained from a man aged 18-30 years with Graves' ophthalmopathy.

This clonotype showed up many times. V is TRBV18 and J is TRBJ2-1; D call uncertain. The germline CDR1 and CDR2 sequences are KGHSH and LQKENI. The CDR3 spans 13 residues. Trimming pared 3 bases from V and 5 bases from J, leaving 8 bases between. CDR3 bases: TGTGCCAGCTCACCGTCGGCAAACAATGAGCAGTTCTTC. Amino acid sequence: CASSPSANNEQFF. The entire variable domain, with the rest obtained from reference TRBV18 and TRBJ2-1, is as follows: NAGVMQNPRHLVRRRGQEARLRCSPMKGHSHVYWYRQLPEEGLKFMVYLQKENIIDESGMPKERFSAEFPKEGPSILRIQQVVRGDSAAYFCASSPSANNEQFFGPGTRLTVL.

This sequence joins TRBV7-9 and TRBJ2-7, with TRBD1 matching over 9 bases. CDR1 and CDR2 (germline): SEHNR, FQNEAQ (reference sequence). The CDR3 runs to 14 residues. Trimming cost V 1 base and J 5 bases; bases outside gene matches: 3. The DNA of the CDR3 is TGTGCCAGCAGCTTAGGTGGACAGGGGAACGAGCAGTACTTC. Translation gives CASSLGGQGNEQYF.

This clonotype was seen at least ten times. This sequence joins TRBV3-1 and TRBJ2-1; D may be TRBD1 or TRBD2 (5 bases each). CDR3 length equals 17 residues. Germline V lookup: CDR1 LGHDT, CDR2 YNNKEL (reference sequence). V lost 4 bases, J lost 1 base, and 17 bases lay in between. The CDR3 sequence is CASSPSRGEVSYNEQFF. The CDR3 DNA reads TGTGCCAGCAGCCCAAGTCGGGGCGAAGTATCCTACAATGAGCAGTTCTTC.

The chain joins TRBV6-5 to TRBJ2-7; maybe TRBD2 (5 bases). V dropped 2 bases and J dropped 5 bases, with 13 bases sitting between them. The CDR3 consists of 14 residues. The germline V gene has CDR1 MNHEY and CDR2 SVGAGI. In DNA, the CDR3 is TGTGCCAGCAGTTACCTTGGCGGGTCCCACGAGCAGTACTTC. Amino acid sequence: CASSYLGGSHEQYF.

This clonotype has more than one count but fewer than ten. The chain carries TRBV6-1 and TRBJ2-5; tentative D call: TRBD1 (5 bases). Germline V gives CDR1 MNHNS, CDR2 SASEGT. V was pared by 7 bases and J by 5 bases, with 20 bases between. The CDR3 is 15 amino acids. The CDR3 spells CASTLGSGLLETQYF. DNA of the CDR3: TGTGCCAGCACGCTAGGGTCAGGGTTGTTGGAGACCCAGTACTTC.

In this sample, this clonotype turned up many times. The CDR3 region has the DNA TGTGCCAGCAGTTTTGACAGGGTCCACGAGCAGTACTTC. Its protein is CASSFDRVHEQYF. The V call is TRBV12-3 or TRBV12-4, the J call TRBJ2-7, with TRBD1 matching 7 bases. This CDR3 contains 13 residues. The junction had 4 bases not matched to a gene; V was cut back by 3 bases and J by 5 bases.

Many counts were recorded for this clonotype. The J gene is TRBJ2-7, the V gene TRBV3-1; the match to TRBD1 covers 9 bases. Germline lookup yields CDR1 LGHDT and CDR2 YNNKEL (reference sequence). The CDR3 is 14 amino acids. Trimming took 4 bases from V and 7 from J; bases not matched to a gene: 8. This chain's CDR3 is CASSPWDREWEQYF. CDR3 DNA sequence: TGTGCCAGCAGCCCATGGGACAGGGAGTGGGAGCAGTACTTC.

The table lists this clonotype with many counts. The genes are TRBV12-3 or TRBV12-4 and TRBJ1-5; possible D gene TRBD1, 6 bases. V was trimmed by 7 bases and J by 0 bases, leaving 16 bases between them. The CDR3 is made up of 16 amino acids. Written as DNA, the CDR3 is TGTGCCAGCACCCCAGGGGCACCCGTTAGCAATCAGCCCCAGCATTTT. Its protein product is CASTPGAPVSNQPQHF.

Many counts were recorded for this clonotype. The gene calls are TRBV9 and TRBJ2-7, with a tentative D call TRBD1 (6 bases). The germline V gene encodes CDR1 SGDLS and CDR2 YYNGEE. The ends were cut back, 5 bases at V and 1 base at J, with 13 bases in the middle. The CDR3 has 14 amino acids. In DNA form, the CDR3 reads TGTGCCAGCAGTCCGGGACACCAATCCTACGAGCAGTACTTC. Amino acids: CASSPGHQSYEQYF.

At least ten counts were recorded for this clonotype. The CDR3 DNA reads as TGCGCCAGCAGTGAGTCGGGAAGAACAACAAGAGATACGCAGTATTTT. The encoded protein is CASSESGRTTRDTQYF. The chain employs TRBV10-2 and TRBJ2-3; D gene uncertain. CDR3 size: 16 residues. The germline CDR1 and CDR2 sequences are WSHSY and SAAADI. Between the trimmed V and J ends, which lost 0 bases and 5 bases, there was a span of 15 bases.

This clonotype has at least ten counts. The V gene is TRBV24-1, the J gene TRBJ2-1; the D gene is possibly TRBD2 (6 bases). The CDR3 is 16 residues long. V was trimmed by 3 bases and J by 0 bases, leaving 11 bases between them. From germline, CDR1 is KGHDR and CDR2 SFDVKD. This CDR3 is CATSDVGGNSYNEQFF. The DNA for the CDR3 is TGTGCCACCAGTGATGTGGGGGGAAACTCCTACAATGAGCAGTTCTTC.

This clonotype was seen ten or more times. CDR3 in DNA: TGTGCCAGCAGTTTAGGCAGGGGGCGTGAAAAACTGTTTTTT. Protein sequence: CASSLGRGREKLFF. The chain has TRBV12-3 or TRBV12-4 and TRBJ1-4; 8 bases agree with TRBD1. V trimming: 1 base; J trimming: 7 bases; junction bases outside the gene matches: 2. The CDR3 has 14 residues.

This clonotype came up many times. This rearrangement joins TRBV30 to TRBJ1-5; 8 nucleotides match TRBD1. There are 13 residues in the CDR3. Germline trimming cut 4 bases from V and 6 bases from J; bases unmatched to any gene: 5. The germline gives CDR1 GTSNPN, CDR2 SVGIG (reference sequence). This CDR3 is CAWNIQGGQPQHF. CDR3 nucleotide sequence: TGTGCCTGGAACATACAGGGGGGTCAGCCCCAGCATTTT.

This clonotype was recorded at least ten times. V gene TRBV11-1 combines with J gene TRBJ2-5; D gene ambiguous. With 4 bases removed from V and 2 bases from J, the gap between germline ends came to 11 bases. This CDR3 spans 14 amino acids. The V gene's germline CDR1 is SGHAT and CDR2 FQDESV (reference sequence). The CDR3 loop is CASSWNTVQETQYF. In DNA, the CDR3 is TGTGCCAGCAGCTGGAACACTGTGCAAGAGACCCAGTACTTC.